The clone carrying this T cell receptor (beta chain) appeared once. The data belong to a study of blood T cell repertoires in COVID-19. Study-level information: PBMCs, B-cell-depleted T cells, or T cells provided the cDNA or gDNA that made up the material.

After removal of 0 bases from V and 2 bases from J, the junction contained 4 bases not matched to a gene. The CDR3 length is 15 residues. Germline loops: CDR1 SGHRS, CDR2 YFSETQ. The protocol was immunoSEQ multiplex PCR, while the TCRdb copy is restricted to in-frame clones and leaves out a portion. The data hold 200,000 to 300,000 clones, with around 90% observed a single time. Source material: peripheral blood. This clonotype was sampled from a man aged 55-75 years who had recovered from COVID-19. The genes are TRBV5-1 and TRBJ2-7; 8 nucleotides align to TRBD1. In nucleotides, the CDR3 is TGCGCCAGCAGCTTGGTCCAGGGGGCAGCCTACGAGCAGTACTTC. Residues: CASSLVQGAAYEQYF.